Below, 22 T cell receptor beta chains from the same sample are listed, as sequenced in a study of CD4 T cells in relation to SARS-CoV-2 and coronaviruses. Sequenced by immunoSEQ multiplex PCR; TCRdb stores in-frame clones only, minus some. The repertoire holds about 36,000 clones, with 70% to 85% as singletons. Their target antigens are unknown. Input material: naive CD4+ T cells from PBMCs, cultured in vitro. Subset here: naive CD4+ T cells isolated by negative enrichment. The source of these receptors is an adult with COVID-19.

This chain joins TRBV5-1 and TRBJ2-7; D is possibly TRBD1 or TRBD2 (7 bases each). V lost 4 bases to trimming and J lost 0 bases, with 14 bases between them. Germline values: CDR1 SGHRS, CDR2 YFSETQ. CDR3 length equals 15 residues. The CDR3 reads CASSIRGGSSYEQYF. Here the CDR3 DNA reads TGCGCCAGCAGCATCAGGGGGGGGAGCTCCTACGAGCAGTACTTC.

The chain employs TRBV28 and TRBJ1-2, with 8 bases identical to TRBD1. The V gene's germline CDR1 is MDHEN and CDR2 SYDVKM. V shed 5 bases, J shed 6 bases, and the junction held 11 bases outside the gene matches. This CDR3 has 15 amino acids. CDR3 protein: CASSPSQGAFDGYTF. CDR3 coding DNA: TGTGCCAGCAGTCCCTCTCAGGGGGCCTTTGATGGCTACACCTTC.

This chain links TRBV9 with TRBJ1-6; D is ambiguous. The V gene's germline CDR1 is SGDLS and CDR2 YYNGEE. The CDR3 extends over 12 amino acids. V lost 3 bases to trimming and J lost 7 bases, with 5 bases between them. The CDR3 nucleotides read TGTGCCAGCAGCGAAGAGAATTCACCCCTCCACTTT. Encoded protein: CASSEENSPLHF.

The rearrangement uses TRBV2 and TRBJ2-7; D call uncertain. Germline V CDR1 and CDR2: SNHLY, FYNNEI. V was cut by 5 bases and J by 1 base, with 9 bases left in between. The CDR3 consists of 13 residues. The CDR3 region has the DNA TGTGCCAGCAGTCCCCAGGAGTCCTACGAGCAGTACTTC. This codes for CASSPQESYEQYF.

This chain uses TRBV27 with TRBJ2-1, with 8 bases that match TRBD1. The V gene's germline CDR1 is MNHEY and CDR2 SMNVEV (reference sequence). The CDR3 totals 15 residues. The V segment lost 2 bases and the J segment 7 bases; nucleotides outside the gene matches: 7. The CDR3 spells CASSLTGQGWNEQFF. CDR3 nucleotides: TGTGCCAGCAGTTTAACCGGACAGGGATGGAATGAGCAGTTCTTC.

This chain links TRBV10-1 with TRBJ2-3; TRBD1 or TRBD2 may be the D gene (5 bases each). This CDR3 contains 13 residues. Trimming shortened V by 7 bases and J by 11 bases, and 19 bases separated the two germline ends. The germline V gene has CDR1 WNHNN and CDR2 SYGVQD (reference sequence). CDR3 sequence (DNA): TGCGCCAGCACCTCCTCGAGGGGTGGTGAGCAGTATTTT. Translating gives CASTSSRGGEQYF.

The chain employs TRBV4-1 and TRBJ2-1, with 7 bases lining up with TRBD2. V shed 1 base, J shed 7 bases, and the junction held 4 bases outside the gene matches. The CDR3 runs 14 residues. Looked up from germline, CDR1 is MGHRA and CDR2 is YSYEKL. The CDR3 reads CASSQAGAGNEQFF. The CDR3 DNA is TGCGCCAGCAGCCAAGCGGGAGCGGGGAATGAGCAGTTCTTC.

V is TRBV27 and J is TRBJ1-5; D perhaps matches TRBD1 (5 bases). V lost 4 bases and J lost 5, with 15 bases in between. The CDR3 runs to 15 residues. Germline-derived CDR1 and CDR2 are MNHEY and SMNVEV (reference sequence). The DNA for the CDR3 is TGTGCCAGCAGTTCGGCGGACACACACTATCAGCCCCAGCATTTT. Its translation is CASSSADTHYQPQHF.

The V call is TRBV30, the J call TRBJ1-2; no clear D gene. There are 14 residues in the CDR3. V lost 1 base to trimming and J lost 2 bases, with 11 bases between them. The germline CDR1 and CDR2 sequences are GTSNPN and SVGIG (reference sequence). CDR3 coding DNA: TGTGCCTGGAGTGCCCAGATCAACAACTATGGCTACACCTTC. This sequence encodes CAWSAQINNYGYTF.

The chain combines TRBV18 with TRBJ1-1; D not resolved. The CDR3 sequence is 15 residues long. Trimming left V 1 base short and J 5 bases short, with 14 bases between. Germline CDR1 and CDR2: KGHSH and LQKENI. The CDR3 DNA reads as TGTGCCAGCTCACCACAGGAATGGGAAGGAACTGAAGCTTTCTTT. Amino acid sequence: CASSPQEWEGTEAFF. Filled out from reference TRBV18 and TRBJ1-1, the complete variable domain reads NAGVMQNPRHLVRRRGQEARLRCSPMKGHSHVYWYRQLPEEGLKFMVYLQKENIIDESGMPKERFSAEFPKEGPSILRIQQVVRGDSAAYFCASSPQEWEGTEAFFGQGTRLTVV.

The CDR3 DNA sequence: TGTGCCAGTAGTCAGGGTGCAGCTAACTATGGCTACACCTTC. Its protein is CASSQGAANYGYTF. This chain connects TRBV19 to TRBJ1-2; tentatively, D is TRBD1 (5 bases). The CDR3 is 14 amino acids. Trimming left V 5 bases short and J 0 bases short, with 10 bases between. Germline loops: CDR1 LNHDA, CDR2 SQIVND (reference sequence).

The chain joins TRBV7-8 to TRBJ1-1, with 8 bases matching TRBD1. The V gene end was trimmed by 5 bases and the J gene end by 0 bases; junction bases not matched to a gene: 8. Per the germline V gene, CDR1 is SGHVS and CDR2 is FQNEAQ. The CDR3 loop spans 16 amino acids. CDR3 region: CASSDDRGRMNTEAFF. The CDR3 DNA sequence: TGTGCCAGCAGCGACGACAGGGGACGCATGAACACTGAAGCTTTCTTT.

This rearrangement joins TRBV7-3 to TRBJ2-1, with D hard to call. This CDR3 has 13 amino acids. With 4 bases removed from V and 8 bases from J, the gap between germline ends came to 12 bases. Germline V gene sequence: CDR1 SGHTA, CDR2 FQGTGA. CDR3 bases: TGTGCCAGCAGCTCCTCAGGTTCCTATGAGCAGTTCTTC. Its translation is CASSSSGSYEQFF.

The J gene is TRBJ1-1, the V gene TRBV27; D remains unclear. This CDR3 has 13 residues. V lost 3 bases and J lost 0, with 5 bases in between. The V gene's germline CDR1 is MNHEY and CDR2 SMNVEV (reference sequence). CDR3 region: CASSFSLNTEAFF. The DNA of the CDR3 is TGTGCCAGCAGTTTTAGTTTGAACACTGAAGCTTTCTTT.

This chain uses TRBV19 with TRBJ1-5; 7 positions match TRBD1. Germline loops: CDR1 LNHDA, CDR2 SQIVND (reference sequence). This CDR3 comprises 17 residues. Losses at the gene ends were 6 bases for V and 7 bases for J; bases not matched to a gene: 18. The CDR3 region is CASRIRGSGGGGQPQHF. Here the CDR3 DNA reads TGTGCCAGTAGGATACGAGGGAGTGGGGGAGGGGGCCAGCCCCAGCATTTT.

This chain uses TRBV12-2 with TRBJ2-1; whether TRBD2, the table's D call, matches the DNA was not checked. TRBV12-2 is assigned pseudogene status. The CDR3 runs 16 residues. This CDR3 reads CASRLVVLANYNEQFF. CDR3 in DNA: TGTGCAAGTCGCTTAGTTGTGCTAGCGAACTACAATGAGCAGTTCTTC.

This clone was seen a single time. The V and J genes are TRBV3-1 (or the pseudogene TRBV3-2) and TRBJ1-1; the D is unclear. Germline assignment: CDR1 LGHDT and CDR2 YNNKEL (reference sequence). V dropped 2 bases and J dropped 4 bases, with 8 bases sitting between them. The CDR3 length is 13 residues. The DNA for the CDR3 is TGTGCCAGCAGCCAATGGGGTACCACTGAAGCTTTCTTT. Its translation: CASSQWGTTEAFF.

The chain employs TRBV6-6 and TRBJ2-7, with D possibly TRBD2 on 5 matching bases. CDR1 and CDR2 from the germline V gene are MNHNY and SVGAGI (reference sequence). V lost 0 bases and J lost 9, with 18 bases in between. The CDR3 sequence is 15 residues long. This chain's CDR3 is CASSYSETVYEGQYF. In DNA form, the CDR3 reads TGTGCCAGCAGTTACTCGGAGACTGTCTACGAGGGGCAGTACTTC.

This sequence joins TRBV28 and TRBJ2-2; TRBD2 might be the D (5 bases). V shed 5 bases and J shed 7 bases, with 14 bases lying between them. Germline V gives CDR1 MDHEN, CDR2 SYDVKM. This CDR3 region has 14 residues. The CDR3 sequence: CASSTRPGNGELFF. CDR3 coding DNA: TGTGCCAGCAGTACCAGACCGGGGAACGGGGAGCTGTTTTTT.

This clone was detected a few times. This chain joins TRBV11-1 and TRBJ1-1; D gene ambiguous. This CDR3 is built from 12 residues. Germline V gene data show CDR1 as SGHAT and CDR2 as FQDESV (reference sequence). The V end lost 5 bases, the J end lost 0 bases, and 4 bases lay between the germline ends. The CDR3 loop is CASSRLNTEAFF. CDR3 DNA sequence: TGTGCCAGCAGCCGGCTGAACACTGAAGCTTTCTTT.

This chain uses TRBV9 with TRBJ2-2; D might be TRBD1 (5 bases). CDR1 is SGDLS and CDR2 is YYNGEE in the germline V gene. The CDR3 covers 15 residues. Trimming stripped 2 bases from V and 2 bases from J, with 10 bases between. This CDR3 is CASSVTGSNTGELFF. The CDR3 DNA sequence: TGTGCCAGCAGCGTTACAGGTTCCAACACCGGGGAGCTGTTTTTT.

This rearrangement joins TRBV5-1 to TRBJ2-1; 11 nucleotides agree with TRBD1. The CDR3 contains 15 residues. Per germline, CDR1 SGHRS and CDR2 YFSETQ. V lost 0 bases and J lost 6; bases outside the gene matches: 2. The CDR3 coding sequence is TGCGCCAGCAGCTTGGGGGACAGGGGGTCCAATGAGCAGTTCTTC. As protein: CASSLGDRGSNEQFF.